A single sample is the source of the 8 T cell receptor beta chains below, sequenced in a study of blood T cells in healthy people across ages. For the second PCR, which ran for 7 to 11 cycles, a sample-barcoded 5' primer and a J-beta primer mix were used. Via MiXCR, TCRdb re-called the 5' RACE reads, giving one row per CDR3 protein. Among roughly 800,000 distinct CDR3 sequences listed, approximately 25% were seen once. The sample also formed part of further work on T cells of mothers and their children.

Sequences were obtained from blood. The receptor source for this set is a boy between 10 and 17 years old in good health.

V usage is TRBV7-9 and J usage is TRBJ1-6, with 7 bases that match TRBD1. CDR3 length equals 14 residues. Per the germline V gene, CDR1 is SEHNR and CDR2 is FQNEAQ (reference sequence). Germline trimming cut 4 bases from V and 7 bases from J; bases unmatched to any gene: 4. The CDR3 nucleotides read TGTGCCAGCAGCTCGGACAGGTTGAATTCACCCCTCCACTTT. Amino acids: CASSSDRLNSPLHF.

The table lists this clonotype with a few counts. V and J are TRBV4-3 and TRBJ2-1; 7 bases map to TRBD2. The CDR3 is made up of 14 amino acids. Germline V CDR1 and CDR2: LGHNA, YSLEER. After removal of 0 bases from V and 10 bases from J, the junction contained 6 bases not matched to a gene. As DNA, the CDR3 is TGCGCCAGCAGCCAAGATCGGGGAGGGCGAGAGCAGTTCTTC. The encoded protein is CASSQDRGGREQFF.

This chain joins TRBV7-2 and TRBJ1-6; a possible D gene is TRBD1 (5 bases). The CDR3 loop spans 16 amino acids. Germline lookup yields CDR1 SGHTA and CDR2 FQGNSA. V was trimmed by 7 bases and J by 5 bases, leaving 18 bases between them. This CDR3 is CASTKGLGSNNSPLHF. The CDR3 DNA is TGTGCCAGCACCAAGGGGCTCGGCAGCAATAATTCACCCCTCCACTTT.

This rearrangement joins TRBV6-5 to TRBJ1-5; no clear D. Germline CDR1 MNHEY, CDR2 SVGAGI. The CDR3 sequence is 14 residues long. V was trimmed by 5 bases and J by 0 bases, leaving 8 bases between them. The CDR3 region is CASSPDASNQPQHF. The CDR3 DNA follows: TGTGCCAGCAGTCCTGACGCTAGCAATCAGCCCCAGCATTTT.

This clonotype showed up just a few times. This chain links TRBV28 with TRBJ1-2; D is unresolved. Germline lookup yields CDR1 MDHEN and CDR2 SYDVKM. The CDR3 runs to 13 residues. V dropped 3 bases and J dropped 7 bases, with 12 bases sitting between them. DNA of the CDR3: TGTGCCAGCAGTTTCCCGGGAAACCTTGGCTACACCTTC. Residues: CASSFPGNLGYTF.

Only a few counts were recorded for this clonotype. The V gene is TRBV7-9, the J gene TRBJ2-3; a weak D match, TRBD1 (6 bases). CDR1 is SEHNR, CDR2 FQNEAQ, per germline (reference sequence). The ends were cut back, 5 bases at V and 1 base at J, with 19 bases in the middle. The CDR3 consists of 17 residues. CDR3 DNA: TGTGCCAGCAGCCCCCGTAGGTTGACAGGTGGCACAGATACGCAGTATTTT. Its protein is CASSPRRLTGGTDTQYF.

This clonotype appeared a few times. The J gene is TRBJ2-1, the V gene TRBV28, with D tentatively TRBD1 (5 bases). Trimming took off 5 bases at V and 3 bases at J, with 14 bases between the two ends. This CDR3 spans 15 amino acids. The germline gives CDR1 MDHEN, CDR2 SYDVKM. CDR3 amino acids: CASSRRTSYYNEQFF. DNA for the CDR3: TGTGCCAGCAGTCGAAGGACAAGCTACTACAATGAGCAGTTCTTC.

This clonotype was counted between two and nine times. The gene calls are TRBV28 and TRBJ1-3; D remains unclear. V lost 3 bases and J lost 0, with 6 bases in between. Germline V gene lookup returns CDR1 MDHEN and CDR2 SYDVKM. This CDR3 region has 14 residues. The CDR3 DNA reads TGTGCCAGCAGTTTTGTCAGCTCTGGAAACACCATATATTTT. Translating it yields CASSFVSSGNTIYF. Combining the CDR3 with reference TRBV28 and TRBJ1-3 gives the whole variable domain DVKVTQSSRYLVKRTGEKVFLECVQDMDHENMFWYRQDPGLGLRLIYFSYDVKMKEKGDIPEGYSVSREKKERFSLILESASTNQTSMYLCASSFVSSGNTIYFGEGSWLTVV.